A selection of T cell receptor beta chains follows, all from one sample in a study of cytomegalovirus exposure and HLA in healthy donors. The protocol was immunoSEQ multiplex PCR, while the TCRdb copy is restricted to in-frame clones and leaves out a portion. This table holds 200,000 or so clones, roughly four fifths found once. The sample consisted of PBMCs. These receptors all stem from a boy between 2 and 10 years old in good health and CMV-seronegative. CDR3s include the opening cysteine and the closing phenylalanine or tryptophan. D genes are given only for firm matches. Only some rows state a clone size, as once, few, many or a class for expanded clones.

>.|TRBV5-1|TRBJ1-2|TRBD1
CASSPNSGTGATYGYTF
TGCGCCAGCAGCCCGAATTCCGGGACAGGGGCTACCTATGGCTACACCTTC
>.|TRBV9|TRBJ2-2|TRBD1
CASGGAGQAIFGGELFF
TGTGCCAGCGGCGGAGCCGGACAGGCAATATTCGGCGGGGAGCTGTTTTTT
>.|TRBV4-2|TRBJ2-3|TRBD2
CASSQLGLAGGPTRTDTQYF
TGTGCCAGCAGCCAACTGGGACTAGCGGGGGGGCCCACCCGCACAGATACGCAGTATTTT
>.|TRBV7-2|TRBJ2-3|TRBD1
CASSLVRTGGGYTQYF
TGTGCCAGCAGCTTAGTTCGGACAGGGGGGGGTTATACGCAGTATTTT
>.|TRBV4-3|TRBJ1-1|.
CASSQDQGRLGDTEAFF
TGCGCCAGCAGCCAAGATCAGGGGCGACTGGGAGACACTGAAGCTTTCTTT
>.|TRBV10-3|TRBJ1-1|TRBD1
CAIGGTGGSSTEAFF
TGTGCCATCGGGGGGACAGGGGGCTCCTCCACTGAAGCTTTCTTT
>.|TRBV6-1|TRBJ1-1|TRBD1
CASSEYRGNTEAFF
TGTGCCAGCAGTGAATACAGGGGGAACACTGAAGCTTTCTTT
>once|TRBV14|TRBJ2-5|TRBD2
CASSSTSRETQYF
TGTGCCAGCAGCTCGACTAGCCGAGAGACCCAGTACTTC
>.|TRBV5-4|TRBJ2-2|TRBD1
CASSLARGLTGELFF
TGTGCCAGCAGCTTGGCTAGGGGGCTGACCGGGGAGCTGTTTTTT
>.|TRBV12-5|TRBJ2-3|.
CASGLRGGADTQYF
TGTGCTAGTGGTTTGAGGGGGGGTGCAGATACGCAGTATTTT
>.|TRBV10-3|TRBJ1-6|.
CAISEYEGDSPLHF
TGTGCCATCAGTGAGTACGAGGGGGATTCACCCCTCCACTTT
>.|TRBV10-1|TRBJ2-5|TRBD2
CASKGCGTSGGPGQETQYF
TGCGCCAGCAAGGGGTGTGGGACTAGCGGGGGCCCGGGCCAGGAGACCCAGTACTTC
>.|TRBV18|TRBJ1-1|TRBD1
CASSPQGQGVTMNTEAFF
TGTGCCAGCTCACCACAGGGACAGGGGGTTACAATGAACACTGAAGCTTTCTTT
>few|TRBV2|TRBJ2-1|TRBD1
CASSGDRVGNEQFF
TGTGCCAGCAGTGGGGACAGGGTAGGCAATGAGCAGTTCTTC
>.|TRBV5-6|TRBJ1-3|.
CASSFRGEDTIYF
TGTGCCAGCAGCTTCAGGGGAGAAGACACCATATATTTT
>.|TRBV2|TRBJ1-6|.
CASTSSYNSPLHF
TGTGCCAGTACAAGCTCCTATAATTCACCCCTCCACTTT
>.|TRBV10-3|TRBJ2-3|TRBD2
CAIRLTSGGTSTDTQYF
TGTGCCATCAGGCTGACTAGCGGGGGCACTAGCACAGATACGCAGTATTTT
>.|TRBV2|TRBJ1-2|.
CASSPRVESGYTF
TGTGCCAGCAGTCCTCGGGTTGAATCTGGCTACACCTTC
>.|TRBV7-2|TRBJ1-2|.
CASSLARYGYTF
TGTGCCAGCAGCTTAGCACGGTATGGCTACACCTTC
>once|TRBV21-1|TRBJ2-3|.
CASTDEKMDTDTDTQYF
TGTGCCAGCACCGACGAAAAAATGGACACCGACACAGATACGCAGTATTTT
>few|TRBV28|TRBJ1-1|TRBD1
CASSFGQGATEAFF
TGTGCCAGCAGTTTCGGTCAGGGGGCGACTGAAGCTTTCTTT
>.|TRBV29-1|TRBJ2-3|.
CSVKTGSATDTQYF
TGCAGCGTTAAAACAGGGAGTGCCACAGATACGCAGTATTTT
>.|TRBV7-3|TRBJ2-7|TRBD1
CASSLGTGAGYEQYF
TGTGCCAGCAGCTTAGGGACAGGGGCAGGGTACGAGCAGTACTTC
>once|TRBV27|TRBJ1-2|.
CASSPRAGGYGYTF
TGTGCCAGCAGTCCCCGGGCGGGGGGCTATGGCTACACCTTC
>once|TRBV27|TRBJ2-3|TRBD2
CASTLLAGRTDTQYF
TGTGCCAGCACTCTACTAGCGGGGAGGACAGATACGCAGTATTTT
>.|TRBV5-6|TRBJ2-7|TRBD2
CASSFPSGGLYEQYF
TGTGCCAGCAGCTTCCCTAGCGGGGGGTTGTACGAGCAGTACTTC
>.|TRBV7-2|TRBJ2-3|TRBD2
CASSEGLAGGADTQYF
TGTGCCAGCAGCGAGGGACTAGCGGGGGGCGCAGATACGCAGTATTTT
>.|TRBV7-2|TRBJ2-7|TRBD1
CASRSTGTVIYEQYF
TGTGCCAGCAGATCGACTGGGACAGTCATCTACGAGCAGTACTTC
>.|TRBV30|TRBJ2-5|TRBD2
CAWAGLAGGRETQYF
TGTGCCTGGGCTGGACTAGCGGGGGGGAGAGAGACCCAGTACTTC
>.|TRBV7-9|TRBJ1-1|TRBD1
CASSFQGATEAFF
TGTGCCAGCAGCTTCCAGGGGGCCACTGAAGCTTTCTTT
>.|TRBV5-6|TRBJ1-5|.
CASSLGGGADQPQHF
TGTGCCAGCAGCTTGGGAGGGGGGGCGGATCAGCCCCAGCATTTT
>once|TRBV9|TRBJ1-1|.
CASSVRAGDTEAFF
TGTGCCAGCAGCGTGAGGGCAGGGGACACTGAAGCTTTCTTT
>.|TRBV5-1|TRBJ2-7|.
CASSPPGVSSYEQYF
TGCGCCAGCAGCCCCCCGGGGGTAAGCTCCTATGAGCAGTACTTC
>.|TRBV19|TRBJ1-5|.
CASSRQGSNQPQHF
TGTGCCAGTAGTAGGCAGGGAAGCAATCAGCCCCAGCATTTT
>.|TRBV5-1|TRBJ2-7|TRBD2
CASSLRRGDYEQYF
TGCGCCAGCAGCTTGAGACGGGGGGATTACGAGCAGTACTTC
>.|TRBV7-9|TRBJ2-1|TRBD1
CASSFGQGGNEQFF
TGTGCCAGCAGCTTTGGACAGGGGGGGAATGAGCAGTTCTTC